This T cell receptor (beta chain) was recovered during a study of T-cell memory formation after mild COVID-19. The length of the CDR3 is 14 residues. Germline V gives CDR1 SGHVS, CDR2 FQNEAQ. V lost 1 base and J lost 6, with 9 bases in between. TCRdb itself ran the 5' RACE reads through MiXCR, one entry per CDR3 protein. The table lists under 110,000 distinct CDR3 sequences, over 10% of them singletons. Concerning this clonotype itself: Its antigen is undetermined.

Findings of the study overall: In second-wave clones peaking day 37, SARS-CoV-2 specificity remained unconfirmed.

Sequenced sample: PBMCs or a T cell subset sorted from them (not recorded which). The rearrangement joins TRBV7-8 to TRBJ1-4; D gene unclear. The origin of this receptor is an adult woman who had mild COVID-19 (a few samples of this study predate the infection). Cell type and time point are not known. The CDR3 coding sequence is TGTGCCAGCAGCTTAGAAGCGCCCTATGAAAAACTGTTTTTT. Its protein is CASSLEAPYEKLFF.